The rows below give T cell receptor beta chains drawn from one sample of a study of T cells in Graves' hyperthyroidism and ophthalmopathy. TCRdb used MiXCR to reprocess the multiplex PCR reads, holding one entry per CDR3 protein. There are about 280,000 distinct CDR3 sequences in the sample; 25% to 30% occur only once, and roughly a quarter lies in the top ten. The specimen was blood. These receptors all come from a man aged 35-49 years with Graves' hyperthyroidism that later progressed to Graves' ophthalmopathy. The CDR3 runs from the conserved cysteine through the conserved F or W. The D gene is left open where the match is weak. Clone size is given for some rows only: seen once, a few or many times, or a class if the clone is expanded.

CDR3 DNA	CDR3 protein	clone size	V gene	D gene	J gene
TGTGCCAGCAGCTCGAGGACTAGCGGGAGAATGCGCTACGAGCAGTACTTC	CASSSRTSGRMRYEQYF	many	TRBV27	TRBD2	TRBJ2-7
TGTGCCAGCAGTGAACCGGGCCGCATGGGGGCCGGGGAGCTGTTTTTT	CASSEPGRMGAGELFF	many	TRBV3-1	.	TRBJ2-2
TGTGCCAGCTCCCCTTCGCGGGGCGCCCGAACTGAAGCTTTCTTT	CASSPSRGARTEAFF	many	TRBV27	.	TRBJ1-1
TGTGCCAGCAGTGTTGGCAATCATCAGCCCCAGCATTTT	CASSVGNHQPQHF	many	TRBV6-4	.	TRBJ1-5
TGTGCCAGCAGTGGACTCATGAACACTGAAGCTTTCTTT	CASSGLMNTEAFF	many	TRBV2	.	TRBJ1-1
TGTGCCAGCAGCGTTTCGCCTAGCGGAGGGGGCCAAGAGACCCAGTACTTC	CASSVSPSGGGQETQYF	many	TRBV9	.	TRBJ2-5
TGTGCCAGCAGTCTCGGGACAGCTCGTTTTGGTGGCTACACCTTC	CASSLGTARFGGYTF	.	TRBV28	TRBD1	TRBJ1-2
TGTGCCAGCAGTACTAGCGGGAGATCCCACGAGCAGTACTTC	CASSTSGRSHEQYF	many	TRBV12-3/TRBV12-4	TRBD2	TRBJ2-7
TGTGCCAGCAGTTTTAGCCTTTGGGAGCCCCAGCATTTT	CASSFSLWEPQHF	.	TRBV12-3/TRBV12-4	.	TRBJ1-5
TGTGCCAGCAGCCAAGATAATGGACTCCCATACGAGCAGTACTTC	CASSQDNGLPYEQYF	many	TRBV3-1	.	TRBJ2-7
TGCGCCAGCAGCCTGGGTCTAGCGGGGATCCAAGAGACCCAGTACTTC	CASSLGLAGIQETQYF	many	TRBV5-1	TRBD2	TRBJ2-5
TGCAGCGTAGCAGCGGGACAGGGGATATACGAGCAGTACTTC	CSVAAGQGIYEQYF	many	TRBV29-1	TRBD1	TRBJ2-7
TGTGCCAGCACCTCGCAAACTGGATCCAGCTCCTACGAGCAGTACTTC	CASTSQTGSSSYEQYF	.	TRBV12-3/TRBV12-4	.	TRBJ2-7
TGTGCCAGCAGTTCCCGTAGCGAGACCCAGTACTTC	CASSSRSETQYF	.	TRBV6-2/TRBV6-3	.	TRBJ2-5
TGTGCCAGCAGTTCCACCCTGGGCGGGGAGCTGTTTTTT	CASSSTLGGELFF	many	TRBV12-3/TRBV12-4	.	TRBJ2-2
TGTGCCAGCAGTCCAGGGGACCTTACGGAGACCCAGTACTTC	CASSPGDLTETQYF	many	TRBV28	.	TRBJ2-5
TGTGCCAGCAGCCCCTTCTCGGATAACACCGGGGAGCTGTTTTTT	CASSPFSDNTGELFF	few	TRBV14	.	TRBJ2-2
TGCAGTGCTAAGTCAGGGCCTAACTATGGCTACACCTTC	CSAKSGPNYGYTF	.	TRBV20-1	.	TRBJ1-2
TGTGCCAGCGCCAGGACAGGGGGGGCCGGGGAGCTGTTTTTT	CASARTGGAGELFF	many	TRBV6-5	TRBD1	TRBJ2-2
TGCGCCAGCAGCCCCATAGGAGTAGGGGCCCAGCATTTT	CASSPIGVGAQHF	.	TRBV5-1	.	TRBJ1-5
TGCAGTGCTAGAGGGATGGGCTCCTACGAGCAGTACTTC	CSARGMGSYEQYF	many	TRBV20-1	.	TRBJ2-7
TGTGCCAGCAGCCATATCTCGGGGGGCGAAACCCCGGCAGATACGCAGTATTTT	CASSHISGGETPADTQYF	many	TRBV11-3	.	TRBJ2-3
TGTGCCACCAGCAGAGAGGGGAGGGTTCATCAGCCCCAGCATTTT	CATSREGRVHQPQHF	many	TRBV15	.	TRBJ1-5
TGTGCCAGCAGTGAACAGGGGGCAGGTCAGCCCCAGCATTTT	CASSEQGAGQPQHF	many	TRBV6-1	TRBD1	TRBJ1-5
TGTGCCAGCTCACCTGCAGGGCCGGGGTGGACTGAAGCTTTCTTT	CASSPAGPGWTEAFF	few	TRBV18	.	TRBJ1-1
TGTGCCAGCAGCCAATTTACAGGGGGAGAGACCCAGTACTTC	CASSQFTGGETQYF	many	TRBV11-3	TRBD1	TRBJ2-5
TGCAGTGCTCCCATAAATTATGGACTAGCGGGAGTTTACACCGGGGAGCTGTTTTTT	CSAPINYGLAGVYTGELFF	.	TRBV20-1	TRBD2	TRBJ2-2
TGTGCCAGCAGCCAAGCGCCCCACACCTACGAGCAGTACTTC	CASSQAPHTYEQYF	many	TRBV3-1	.	TRBJ2-7
TGTGCCAGCAGTTACTCGGGGACAGGGGGACCAGATACGCAGTATTTT	CASSYSGTGGPDTQYF	.	TRBV6-5	TRBD1	TRBJ2-3
TGTGCCAGCAGCCCAAAGGGAGGAGAAACTGAAGCTTTCTTT	CASSPKGGETEAFF	many	TRBV7-8	.	TRBJ1-1
TGTGCCAGCAGTCCCCGGGGACTAGCGGGAGTCGAGCAGTACTTC	CASSPRGLAGVEQYF	.	TRBV6-1	TRBD2	TRBJ2-7
TGTGCCAGCAGTTACCGGAGCGGTACCTACGAGCAGTACTTC	CASSYRSGTYEQYF	many	TRBV6-5	.	TRBJ2-7
TGTGCCAGCATCAAACGGGGGAGAATGAACACTGAAGCTTTCTTT	CASIKRGRMNTEAFF	many	TRBV6-4	.	TRBJ1-1